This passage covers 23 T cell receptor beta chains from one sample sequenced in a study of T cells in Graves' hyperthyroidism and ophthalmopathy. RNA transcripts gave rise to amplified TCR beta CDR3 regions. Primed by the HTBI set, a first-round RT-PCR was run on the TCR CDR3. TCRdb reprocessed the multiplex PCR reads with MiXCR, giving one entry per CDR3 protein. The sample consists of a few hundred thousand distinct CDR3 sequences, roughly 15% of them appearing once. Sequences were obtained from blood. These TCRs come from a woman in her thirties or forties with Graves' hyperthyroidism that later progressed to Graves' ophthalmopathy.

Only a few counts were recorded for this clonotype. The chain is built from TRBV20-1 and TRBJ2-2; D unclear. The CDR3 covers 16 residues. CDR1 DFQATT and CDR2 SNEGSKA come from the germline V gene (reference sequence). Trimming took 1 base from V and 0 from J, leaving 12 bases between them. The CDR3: CSARAQSRTNTGELFF. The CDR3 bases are TGCAGTGCTAGAGCCCAGTCTAGGACGAACACCGGGGAGCTGTTTTTT.

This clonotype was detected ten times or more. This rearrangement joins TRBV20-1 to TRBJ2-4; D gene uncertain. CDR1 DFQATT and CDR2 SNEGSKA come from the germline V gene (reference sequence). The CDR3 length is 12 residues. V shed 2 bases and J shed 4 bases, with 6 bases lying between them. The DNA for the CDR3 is TGCAGTGCTAGATTACCTAAAAACATTCAGTACTTC. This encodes CSARLPKNIQYF.

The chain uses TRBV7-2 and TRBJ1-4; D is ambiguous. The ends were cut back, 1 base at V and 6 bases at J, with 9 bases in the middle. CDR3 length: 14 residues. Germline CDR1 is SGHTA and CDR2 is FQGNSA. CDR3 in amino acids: CASSLGRSDEKLFF. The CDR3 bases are TGTGCCAGCAGCTTAGGCAGGAGTGATGAAAAACTGTTTTTT.

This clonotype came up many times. In nucleotides, the CDR3 is TGCGCCAGCAGTGGGACTGGACATTCCCGGCGAGCTTTCTTT. It specifies CASSGTGHSRRAFF. The chain combines TRBV10-2 with TRBJ1-1, with a weak D call TRBD1 (5 bases). CDR3 length equals 14 residues. V was cut by 4 bases and J by 10 bases, with 19 bases left in between. Germline V CDR1 and CDR2: WSHSY, SAAADI.

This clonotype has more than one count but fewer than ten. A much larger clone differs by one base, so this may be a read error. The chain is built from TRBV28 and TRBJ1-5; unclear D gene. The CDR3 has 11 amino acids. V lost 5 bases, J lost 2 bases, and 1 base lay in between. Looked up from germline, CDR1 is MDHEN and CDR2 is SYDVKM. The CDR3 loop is CASSRNQPQHF. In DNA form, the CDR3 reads TGTGCCAGCAGTCGCAATCAGCCCCAGCATTTT.

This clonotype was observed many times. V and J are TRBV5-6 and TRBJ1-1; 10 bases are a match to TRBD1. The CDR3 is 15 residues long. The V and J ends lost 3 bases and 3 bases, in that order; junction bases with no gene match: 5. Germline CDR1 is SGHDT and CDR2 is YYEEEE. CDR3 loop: CASSSLGTGDTEAFF. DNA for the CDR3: TGTGCCAGCAGCTCCCTCGGGACAGGGGACACTGAAGCTTTCTTT.

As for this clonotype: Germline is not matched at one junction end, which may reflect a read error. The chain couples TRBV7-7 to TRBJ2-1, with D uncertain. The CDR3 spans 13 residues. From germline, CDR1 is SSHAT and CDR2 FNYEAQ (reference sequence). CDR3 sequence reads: CASSLNHLHEQFF. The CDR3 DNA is TGTGCTAGCAGCTTAAATCACCTACATGAGCAGTTCTTC.

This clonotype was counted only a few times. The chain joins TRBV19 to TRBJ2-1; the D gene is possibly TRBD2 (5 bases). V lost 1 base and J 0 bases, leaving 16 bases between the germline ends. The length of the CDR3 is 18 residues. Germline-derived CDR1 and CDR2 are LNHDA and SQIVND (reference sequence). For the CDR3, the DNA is TGTGCCAGTAGTATAGGCCCACGCGGTGGGAGCTCCTACAATGAGCAGTTCTTC. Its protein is CASSIGPRGGSSYNEQFF.

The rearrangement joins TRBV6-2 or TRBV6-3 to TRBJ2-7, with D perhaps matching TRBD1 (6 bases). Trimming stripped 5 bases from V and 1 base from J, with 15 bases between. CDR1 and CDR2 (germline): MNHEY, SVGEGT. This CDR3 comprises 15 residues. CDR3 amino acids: CASSPTGPISYEQYF. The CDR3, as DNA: TGTGCCAGCAGTCCCACAGGGCCTATATCCTACGAGCAGTACTTC.

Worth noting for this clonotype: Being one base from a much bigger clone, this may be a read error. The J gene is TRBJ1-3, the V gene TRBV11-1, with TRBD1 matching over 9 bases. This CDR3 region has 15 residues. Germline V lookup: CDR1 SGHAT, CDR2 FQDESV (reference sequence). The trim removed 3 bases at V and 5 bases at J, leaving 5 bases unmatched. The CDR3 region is CASSLGQGGRNTIYF. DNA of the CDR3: TGTGCCAGCAGCTTGGGACAGGGTGGCCGAAACACCATATATTTT.

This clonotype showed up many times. The CDR3 DNA is TGTGCCACCAGCCGCGACAGGGACAATCAGCCCCAGCATTTT. Translated: CATSRDRDNQPQHF. This chain connects TRBV15 to TRBJ1-5, with 7 bases aligning to TRBD1. Germline CDR1 reads LNHNV; CDR2 reads YYDKDF (reference sequence). This CDR3 is 14 amino acids long. V trimming: 5 bases; J trimming: 3 bases; junction bases outside the gene matches: 4.

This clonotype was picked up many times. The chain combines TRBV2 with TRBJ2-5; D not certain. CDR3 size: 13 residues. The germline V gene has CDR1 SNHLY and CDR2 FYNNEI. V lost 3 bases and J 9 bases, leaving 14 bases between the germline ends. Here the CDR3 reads CASSEQLKVSQYF. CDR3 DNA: TGTGCCAGCAGTGAGCAGCTAAAGGTGTCCCAGTACTTC.

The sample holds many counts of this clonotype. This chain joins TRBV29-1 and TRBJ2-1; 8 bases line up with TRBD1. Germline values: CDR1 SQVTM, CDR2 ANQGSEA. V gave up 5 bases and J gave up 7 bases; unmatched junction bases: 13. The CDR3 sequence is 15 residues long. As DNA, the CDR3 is TGCAGCGTTTCTCCGCCCGGACAGGGTAAGAATGAGCAGTTCTTC. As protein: CSVSPPGQGKNEQFF.

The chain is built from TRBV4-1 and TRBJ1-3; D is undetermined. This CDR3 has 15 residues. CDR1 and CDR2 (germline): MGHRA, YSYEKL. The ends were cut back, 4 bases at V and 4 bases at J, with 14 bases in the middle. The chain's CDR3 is CASSRSRMDGNTIYF. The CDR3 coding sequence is TGCGCCAGCAGCCGCTCCAGAATGGACGGAAACACCATATATTTT.

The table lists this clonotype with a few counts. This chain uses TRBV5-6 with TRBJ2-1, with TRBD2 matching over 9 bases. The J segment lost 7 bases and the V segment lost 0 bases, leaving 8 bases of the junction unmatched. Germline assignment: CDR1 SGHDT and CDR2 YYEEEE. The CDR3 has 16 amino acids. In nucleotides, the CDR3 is TGTGCCAGCAGCTTGGGTTTTAGCGGGAGTCGGAATGAGCAGTTCTTC. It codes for CASSLGFSGSRNEQFF.

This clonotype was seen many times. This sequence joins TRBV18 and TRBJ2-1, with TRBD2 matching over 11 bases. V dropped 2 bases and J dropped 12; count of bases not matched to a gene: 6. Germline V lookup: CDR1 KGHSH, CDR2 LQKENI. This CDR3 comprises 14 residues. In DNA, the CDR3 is TGTGCCAGCTCACCAACTAGCGGGAGAGTTGGGCAGTTCTTC. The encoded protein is CASSPTSGRVGQFF.

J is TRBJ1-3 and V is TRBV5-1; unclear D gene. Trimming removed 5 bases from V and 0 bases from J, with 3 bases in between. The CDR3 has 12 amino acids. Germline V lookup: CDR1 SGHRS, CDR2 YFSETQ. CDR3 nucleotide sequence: TGCGCCAGCAGGTACTCTGGAAACACCATATATTTT. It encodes CASRYSGNTIYF.

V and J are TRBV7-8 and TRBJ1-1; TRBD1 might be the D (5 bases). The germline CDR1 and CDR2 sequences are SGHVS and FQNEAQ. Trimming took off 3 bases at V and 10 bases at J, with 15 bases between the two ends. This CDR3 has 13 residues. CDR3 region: CASSFTGSPSAFF. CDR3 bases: TGTGCCAGCAGCTTTACAGGATCTCCTTCAGCTTTCTTT.

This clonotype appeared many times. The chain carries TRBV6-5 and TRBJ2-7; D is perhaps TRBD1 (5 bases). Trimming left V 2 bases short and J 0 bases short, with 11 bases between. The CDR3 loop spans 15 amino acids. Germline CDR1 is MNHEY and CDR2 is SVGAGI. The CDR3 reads CASSYTGQHSYEQYF. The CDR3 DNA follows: TGTGCCAGCAGTTACACAGGACAACACTCCTACGAGCAGTACTTC.

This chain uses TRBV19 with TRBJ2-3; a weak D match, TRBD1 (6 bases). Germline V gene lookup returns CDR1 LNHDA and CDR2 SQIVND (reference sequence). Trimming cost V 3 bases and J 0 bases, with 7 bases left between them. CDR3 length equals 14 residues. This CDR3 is CASSITGSTDTQYF. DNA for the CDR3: TGTGCCAGTAGTATTACAGGGAGCACAGATACGCAGTATTTT.

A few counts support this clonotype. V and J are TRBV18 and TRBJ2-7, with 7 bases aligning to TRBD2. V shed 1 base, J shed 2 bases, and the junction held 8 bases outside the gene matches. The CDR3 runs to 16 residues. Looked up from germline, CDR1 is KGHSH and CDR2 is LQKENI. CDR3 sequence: CASSPRAGVSAYEQYF. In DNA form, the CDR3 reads TGTGCCAGCTCACCACGGGCGGGAGTAAGCGCCTACGAGCAGTACTTC.

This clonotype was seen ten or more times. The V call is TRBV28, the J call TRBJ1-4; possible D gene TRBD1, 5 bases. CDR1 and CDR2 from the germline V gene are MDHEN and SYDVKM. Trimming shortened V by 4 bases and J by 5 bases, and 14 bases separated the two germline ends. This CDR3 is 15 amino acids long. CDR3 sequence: CASSSEGQSNEKLFF. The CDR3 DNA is TGTGCCAGCAGTTCCGAGGGGCAGTCGAATGAAAAACTGTTTTTT.

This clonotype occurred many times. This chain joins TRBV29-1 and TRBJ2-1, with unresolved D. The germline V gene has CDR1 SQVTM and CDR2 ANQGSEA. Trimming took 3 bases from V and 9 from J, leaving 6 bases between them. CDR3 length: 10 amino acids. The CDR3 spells CSVDSGEQFF. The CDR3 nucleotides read TGCAGCGTTGATTCGGGTGAGCAGTTCTTC.